This section outlines one T cell receptor beta chain sequence together with its context. Antigen specificity is unknown. The sample belongs to a study of T-cell memory formation after mild COVID-19. Constant-segment primers served in 5'RACE that generated TCR alpha and TCR beta cDNA libraries bearing sample barcodes and UMIs. TCRdb used MiXCR to reprocess the 5' RACE reads, holding one entry per CDR3 protein. The data hold about 440,000 distinct CDR3 sequences, with around 20% observed a single time. Regarding the study as a whole: Among clones peaking at day 37 in the second wave, SARS-CoV-2 specificity remained unconfirmed.

The material sequenced was PBMCs or a T cell subset sorted from them (not recorded which). The TCR was taken from an adult woman who had mild COVID-19 (a few samples of this study predate the infection). Cell type and time point are not known.

CDR3 amino acids: CASSLGRARVNTEAFF. The CDR3 DNA reads as TGTGCCAGCAGTTTAGGCAGGGCGAGAGTGAACACTGAAGCTTTCTTT. The chain links TRBV12-3 or TRBV12-4 to TRBJ1-1, with D tentatively TRBD1 (5 bases). Trimming pared 1 base from V and 0 bases from J, leaving 12 bases between. The CDR3 contains 16 residues.